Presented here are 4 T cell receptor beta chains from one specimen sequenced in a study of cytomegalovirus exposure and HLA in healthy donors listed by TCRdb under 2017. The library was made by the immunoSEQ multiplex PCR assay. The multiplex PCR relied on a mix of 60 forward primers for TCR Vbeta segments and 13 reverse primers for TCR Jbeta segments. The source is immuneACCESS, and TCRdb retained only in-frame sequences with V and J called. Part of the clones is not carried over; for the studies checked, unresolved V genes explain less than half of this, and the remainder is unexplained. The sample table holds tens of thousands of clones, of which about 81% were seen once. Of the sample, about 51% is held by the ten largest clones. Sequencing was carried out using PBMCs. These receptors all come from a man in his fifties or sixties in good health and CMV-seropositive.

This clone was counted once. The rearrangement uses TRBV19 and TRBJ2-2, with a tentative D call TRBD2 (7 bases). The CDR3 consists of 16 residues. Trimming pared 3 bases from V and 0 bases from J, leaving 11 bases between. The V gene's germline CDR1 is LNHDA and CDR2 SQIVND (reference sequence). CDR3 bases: TGTGCCAGTAGTATTAGGGGGGGAACGAACACCGGGGAGCTGTTTTTT. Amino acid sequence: CASSIRGGTNTGELFF. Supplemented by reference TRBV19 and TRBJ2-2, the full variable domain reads DGGITQSPKYLFRKEGQNVTLSCEQNLNHDAMYWYRQDPGQGLRLIYYSQIVNDFQKGDIAEGYSVSREKKESFPLTVTSAQKNPTAFYLCASSIRGGTNTGELFFGEGSRLTVL.

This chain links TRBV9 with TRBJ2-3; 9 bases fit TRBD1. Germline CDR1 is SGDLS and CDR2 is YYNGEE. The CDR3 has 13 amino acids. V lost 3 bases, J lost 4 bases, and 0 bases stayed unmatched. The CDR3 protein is CASSGQGADTQYF. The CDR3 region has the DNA TGTGCCAGCAGCGGACAGGGGGCAGATACGCAGTATTTT. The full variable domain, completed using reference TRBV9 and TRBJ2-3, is DSGVTQTPKHLITATGQRVTLRCSPRSGDLSVYWYQQSLDQGLQFLIQYYNGEERAKGNILERFSAQQFPDLHSELNLSSLELGDSALYFCASSGQGADTQYFGPGTRLTVL.

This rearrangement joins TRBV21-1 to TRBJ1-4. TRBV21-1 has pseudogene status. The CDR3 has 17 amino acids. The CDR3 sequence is CASSNGALGGGSEKLFF. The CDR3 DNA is TGTGCCAGCAGCAACGGGGCCCTAGGGGGGGGGAGTGAAAAACTGTTTTTT.

The CDR3 bases are TGTGCCAGCAGCCGGACTAGCGGGAGCGGTGGGAAGTTCTTC. Amino acid sequence: CASSRTSGSGGKFF. The chain has TRBV5-6 and TRBJ2-1, with 13 positions matching TRBD2. The CDR3 sequence is 14 residues long. The V gene's germline CDR1 is SGHDT and CDR2 YYEEEE. The J segment lost 14 bases and the V segment lost 4 bases, leaving 9 bases of the junction unmatched.